This T cell receptor (beta chain) was identified during a study of beta chain features in type 1 diabetes. Study-wide findings and caveats: In all four CD4+ subsets, TCRB CDR3 length was significantly, moderately reduced in type 1 diabetes.

Germline assignment: CDR1 MNHNY and CDR2 SVGAGI (reference sequence). V was pared by 7 bases and J by 2 bases, with 12 bases between. The length of the CDR3 is 15 residues. Sorting with CD45RO/CCR7/CD25/CD127/CD95/CD27 yielded naive, central memory, regulatory and stem-like memory CD4+ cells. Expressed TCRB transcripts were sequenced because the isolated RNA had all been reverse transcribed beforehand. Using immunoSEQ multiplex PCR, the repertoire was profiled, and TCRdb retains in-frame clones only, with some absent. The data hold hundreds of thousands of clones, with around 15% observed a single time. As to this clone: Its antigen is undetermined.

The rearrangement uses TRBV6-6 and TRBJ2-6; a weak D match, TRBD1 (6 bases). The receptor comes from a man between 18 and 35 years old with type 1 diabetes. The sequenced material came from naive CD4+ T cells from blood. CDR3 residues: CASTAQGPGANVLTF. DNA of the CDR3: TGTGCCAGCACCGCACAGGGCCCTGGGGCCAACGTCCTGACTTTC.